A single sample gave rise to the 27 T cell receptor beta chains below, sequenced in a study of blood T cell repertoires in COVID-19. Sequenced by immunoSEQ multiplex PCR; TCRdb stores in-frame clones only, minus some. The sample has roughly 130,000 clones; less than 90% are singletons. The sequenced material came from peripheral blood. Every receptor here comes from a human donor with COVID-19, enrolled during active disease. The donor label of this sample is uncertain.

For this clone: The sample has other DNA sequences that encode this CDR3 too. V and J are TRBV3-1 (or the pseudogene TRBV3-2) and TRBJ2-2, with a possible D match to TRBD1 (6 bases). Trimming took off 1 base at V and 4 bases at J, with 10 bases between the two ends. Looked up from germline, CDR1 is LGHDT and CDR2 is YNNKEL (reference sequence). This CDR3 has 15 amino acids. The CDR3 protein is CASSQGAGATGELFF. The CDR3 region has the DNA TGTGCCAGCAGCCAAGGAGCAGGGGCCACCGGGGAGCTGTTTTTT.

V gene TRBV9 combines with J gene TRBJ2-1; 10 bases map to TRBD1. V trimming: 3 bases; J trimming: 11 bases; junction bases outside the gene matches: 5. The CDR3 is 13 residues long. Germline loops: CDR1 SGDLS, CDR2 YYNGEE. CDR3 coding DNA: TGTGCCAGCAGCGGTACGGACAGGGGGAAGCAGTTCTTC. It translates to CASSGTDRGKQFF.

The V gene is TRBV28, the J gene TRBJ2-1, with TRBD1 identical over 7 bases. The ends lost 5 bases at V and 8 bases at J; junction bases unmatched: 6. This CDR3 comprises 13 residues. CDR1 is MDHEN and CDR2 is SYDVKM in the germline V gene. In DNA form, the CDR3 reads TGTGCCAGCAGTCTCGGGACAGAGGATGAGCAGTTCTTC. It is translated as CASSLGTEDEQFF.

The chain recombines TRBV30 with TRBJ2-7; D is uncertain. Germline CDR1 GTSNPN, CDR2 SVGIG (reference sequence). The CDR3 is 14 amino acids. Trimming left V 4 bases short and J 0 bases short, with 13 bases between. CDR3 coding DNA: TGTGCCTGGAATAGAGAAGTGTACTCCTACGAGCAGTACTTC. Translation gives CAWNREVYSYEQYF.

This chain links TRBV12-3 or TRBV12-4 with TRBJ1-2; D might be TRBD1 (5 bases). Between the trimmed V and J ends, which lost 6 bases and 3 bases, there was a span of 11 bases. The CDR3 has 13 amino acids. The CDR3 nucleotides read TGTGCCAGCAGCCCAGGGATGGACTATGGCTACACCTTC. Its protein product is CASSPGMDYGYTF.

The V call is TRBV6-5, the J call TRBJ1-2; D unclear. Between the trimmed V and J ends, which lost 6 bases and 6 bases, there was a span of 11 bases. Germline V lookup: CDR1 MNHEY, CDR2 SVGAGI. CDR3 length equals 12 residues. CDR3 coding DNA: TGTGCCAGCAGACCTCAGTTTGATGGCTACACCTTC. It yields the protein CASRPQFDGYTF.

The genes are TRBV7-2 and TRBJ1-1; TRBD1 agrees at 7 bases. V lost 6 bases to trimming and J lost 0 bases; unmatched junction nucleotides: 4. There are 14 residues in the CDR3. Germline values: CDR1 SGHTA, CDR2 FQGNSA. This CDR3 reads CASRQGTVNTEAFF. The CDR3 coding sequence is TGTGCCAGCAGACAAGGGACAGTGAACACTGAAGCTTTCTTT.

This chain uses TRBV19 with TRBJ1-2; no clear D gene. The CDR3 loop spans 13 amino acids. The ends were cut back, 10 bases at V and 6 bases at J, with 18 bases in the middle. The germline V gene has CDR1 LNHDA and CDR2 SQIVND (reference sequence). This CDR3 is CATKREGFNGYTF. CDR3 bases: TGTGCCACCAAGAGGGAAGGGTTCAATGGCTACACCTTC.

The chain links TRBV5-6 to TRBJ2-2; 7 nucleotides agree with TRBD1. J gave up 6 bases and V 1 base, and 6 bases lay outside the gene matches. The CDR3 loop spans 15 amino acids. The germline CDR1 and CDR2 sequences are SGHDT and YYEEEE. CDR3 in DNA: TGTGCCAGCAGCTTGAAGGGGACAGCGGCCGGGGAGCTGTTTTTT. It specifies CASSLKGTAAGELFF. Together with reference TRBV5-6 and TRBJ2-2, the CDR3 gives the full variable domain: DAGVTQSPTHLIKTRGQQVTLRCSPKSGHDTVSWYQQALGQGPQFIFQYYEEEERQRGNFPDRFSGHQFPNYSSELNVNALLLGDSALYLCASSLKGTAAGELFFGEGSRLTVL.

The chain is built from TRBV6-5 and TRBJ1-4; tentative D call: TRBD1 (5 bases). V lost 2 bases to trimming and J lost 10 bases, with 14 bases between them. This CDR3 is 14 amino acids long. CDR1 and CDR2 from the germline V gene are MNHEY and SVGAGI. For the CDR3, the DNA is TGTGCCAGCAGTTACGGGCAGGGTACGGGAAAACTGTTTTTT. Protein sequence: CASSYGQGTGKLFF.

The chain uses TRBV5-3 and TRBJ1-5; TRBD1 is a possible D gene (6 bases). TRBV5-3 is recorded as an ORF, its role being uncertain. CDR3 size: 15 residues. The V end lost 4 bases, the J end lost 0 bases, and 11 bases lay between the germline ends. CDR3 DNA sequence: TGTGCCAGAAGCCAAGGACAGCCTAGCAATCAGCCCCAGCATTTT. Amino acids: CARSQGQPSNQPQHF.

The chain is built from TRBV11-1 and TRBJ1-3; the D is unclear. The length of the CDR3 is 16 residues. Germline CDR1 SGHAT, CDR2 FQDESV (reference sequence). The V end was cut by 1 base, the J end by 0 bases, with 10 bases between. The CDR3 spells CASSLVTATSGNTIYF. The CDR3 DNA sequence: TGTGCCAGCAGCTTAGTCACAGCTACCTCTGGAAACACCATATATTTT.

This chain links TRBV6-5 with TRBJ1-6; 7 bases map to TRBD1. V was pared by 6 bases and J by 6 bases, with 2 bases of the junction left unmatched. From germline, CDR1 is MNHEY and CDR2 SVGAGI. The CDR3 is 13 residues long. CDR3 nucleotides: TGTGCCAGCAGCCGACAGGGTAATTCACCCCTCCACTTT. This sequence encodes CASSRQGNSPLHF.

This CDR3 reads CASSQSEEQFF. The CDR3 region has the DNA TGCGCCAGCAGTCAATCGGAGGAGCAGTTCTTC. The rearrangement joins TRBV23-1 to TRBJ2-1; the D is unclear. TRBV23-1 is identified as an open reading frame with a role that is uncertain. Trimming removed 0 bases at V and 10 bases at J, with 4 bases between. The CDR3 loop spans 11 amino acids.

The CDR3 spells CASSLASRGSGANVLTF. CDR3 nucleotides: TGTGCCAGCAGCTTAGCGTCGAGAGGATCTGGGGCCAACGTCCTGACTTTC. V gene TRBV7-9 combines with J gene TRBJ2-6; D uncertain. The V gene's germline CDR1 is SEHNR and CDR2 FQNEAQ (reference sequence). V was cut by 0 bases and J by 1 base, with 10 bases left in between. This CDR3 comprises 17 residues. Drawing the rest from reference TRBV7-9 and TRBJ2-6, the complete variable domain is DTGVSQNPRHKITKRGQNVTFRCDPISEHNRLYWYRQTLGQGPEFLTYFQNEAQLEKSRLLSDRFSAERPKGSFSTLEIQRTEQGDSAMYLCASSLASRGSGANVLTFGAGSRLTVL.

The V call is TRBV5-1, the J call TRBJ2-7; D not resolved. The germline V gene encodes CDR1 SGHRS and CDR2 YFSETQ. Trimming left V 7 bases short and J 1 base short, with 18 bases between. The CDR3 runs to 15 residues. The CDR3 protein is CASALSPAESYEQYF. The CDR3 DNA reads as TGCGCCAGCGCTCTTTCTCCCGCGGAGTCCTACGAGCAGTACTTC.

V usage is TRBV5-1 and J usage is TRBJ1-5; maybe TRBD1 (6 bases). CDR1 and CDR2 from the germline V gene are SGHRS and YFSETQ. This CDR3 is built from 11 residues. The ends were cut back, 7 bases at V and 7 bases at J, with 9 bases in the middle. CDR3 amino acids: CASPGEQPQHF. The CDR3 DNA is TGCGCCAGCCCAGGGGAACAGCCCCAGCATTTT.

V usage is TRBV4-1 and J usage is TRBJ1-3, with a possible D match to TRBD1 (5 bases). CDR1 is MGHRA and CDR2 is YSYEKL in the germline V gene. V lost 4 bases to trimming and J lost 0 bases, with 19 bases between them. This CDR3 has 18 amino acids. The CDR3 loop is CASSRRVAGPLSGNTIYF. In nucleotides, the CDR3 is TGCGCCAGCAGCCGGCGCGTGGCAGGGCCTCTCTCTGGAAACACCATATATTTT.

The CDR3: CASRLRTSGAYEQYF. The CDR3 nucleotides are TGTGCCAGTAGATTGAGGACTAGCGGGGCCTACGAGCAGTACTTC. V and J are TRBV19 and TRBJ2-7; 12 positions agree with TRBD2. Germline V gene data show CDR1 as LNHDA and CDR2 as SQIVND (reference sequence). The CDR3 is 15 amino acids. The trim removed 6 bases at V and 2 bases at J, leaving 5 bases unmatched.

The chain joins TRBV6-2 or TRBV6-3 to TRBJ1-1, with 7 bases fitting TRBD1. This CDR3 has 14 residues. Trimming took 0 bases from V and 8 from J; bases not matched to a gene: 6. Germline V CDR1 and CDR2: MNHEY, SVGEGT. The CDR3 sequence is CASSYSDRYKEAFF. As DNA, the CDR3 is TGTGCCAGCAGTTACTCGGACAGGTACAAGGAAGCTTTCTTT.

J is TRBJ1-3 and V is TRBV14, with D possibly being TRBD1 (5 bases). The CDR3 runs to 16 residues. CDR1 is SGHDN and CDR2 is FVKESK in the germline V gene. The ends were cut back, 4 bases at V and 0 bases at J, with 13 bases in the middle. CDR3 DNA sequence: TGTGCCAGCAGCCCCTTGACGGACAACTCTGGAAACACCATATATTTT. It encodes CASSPLTDNSGNTIYF.

The chain carries TRBV28 and TRBJ1-6; D might be TRBD1 (6 bases). Germline loops: CDR1 MDHEN, CDR2 SYDVKM. The CDR3 loop spans 14 amino acids. V was clipped by 3 bases and J by 7 bases, with 10 bases between them. As DNA, the CDR3 is TGTGCCAGCAGTTTGGACAGCTCCAATTCACCCCTCCACTTT. Residues: CASSLDSSNSPLHF. The full variable domain, in which reference TRBV28 and TRBJ1-6 provide the parts outside the CDR3, is DVKVTQSSRYLVKRTGEKVFLECVQDMDHENMFWYRQDPGLGLRLIYFSYDVKMKEKGDIPEGYSVSREKKERFSLILESASTNQTSMYLCASSLDSSNSPLHFGNGTRLTVT.

The chain links TRBV5-5 to TRBJ2-1; 10 nucleotides match TRBD1. The J segment lost 7 bases and the V segment lost 1 base, leaving 8 bases of the junction unmatched. There are 16 residues in the CDR3. Per germline, CDR1 SGHKS and CDR2 YYEKEE (reference sequence). The CDR3: CASSLLGTGVSNEQFF. CDR3 DNA: TGTGCCAGCAGCTTGTTGGGGACAGGGGTGAGTAATGAGCAGTTCTTC.

The chain uses TRBV18 and TRBJ2-7, with D perhaps TRBD1 (6 bases). Germline V gives CDR1 KGHSH, CDR2 LQKENI. V lost 3 bases, J lost 4 bases, and 13 bases lay in between. This CDR3 comprises 14 residues. In nucleotides, the CDR3 is TGTGCCAGCTCACCTGGGGGCTCCTTTTACGAGCAGTACTTC. This translates into CASSPGGSFYEQYF.

The chain links TRBV28 to TRBJ1-2; 7 positions agree with TRBD1. V lost 5 bases and J lost 8; bases outside the gene matches: 5. The CDR3 is 12 residues long. Germline lookup yields CDR1 MDHEN and CDR2 SYDVKM. The DNA for the CDR3 is TGTGCCAGCAGTCAACAGGGGCGAGGCTACACCTTC. Its protein is CASSQQGRGYTF.

This clone was recorded only once. The CDR3 spells CASISQGSDEKLFF. Written as DNA, the CDR3 is TGTGCCAGTATATCCCAGGGGTCGGATGAAAAACTGTTTTTT. The J gene is TRBJ1-4, the V gene TRBV19, with D possibly TRBD1 on 6 matching bases. There are 14 residues in the CDR3. V lost 7 bases to trimming and J lost 6 bases, with 15 bases between them. Per germline, CDR1 LNHDA and CDR2 SQIVND (reference sequence).

This sequence joins TRBV29-1 and TRBJ1-4, with a possible D match to TRBD1 (6 bases). CDR1 is SQVTM and CDR2 is ANQGSEA in the germline V gene. This CDR3 contains 13 residues. V was shortened by 7 bases and J by 5 bases, with 14 bases between the two germline ends. This chain's CDR3 is CSAGGTRNEKLFF. For the CDR3, the DNA is TGCAGCGCCGGCGGGACACGGAATGAAAAACTGTTTTTT.